The clone carrying this TCR beta chain occurred a few times. The antigen is not known. TCR beta cDNA libraries had unique molecular identifiers. TCRdb reprocessed the PCR reads via MiXCR and lists one record per CDR3 protein. The sample lists about 820,000 distinct CDR3 sequences; under 70% were seen once. The V and J ends lost 6 bases and 0 bases respectively, with 12 bases between them. CDR1 is MGHRA, CDR2 YSYEKL, per germline. This CDR3 has 16 residues. The sample originates from a study of post-analysis software for immune sequencing data. Study-level findings and limits: The normalized Chao1 diversity of multiple sclerosis patients was significantly lower than that of controls. Five or six TRBV segments were significantly more frequent in patients than in controls. TRBV5-6, TRBV5-1 and TRBV20-1 were among these segments.

The source material was blood. The clonotype was recovered from a girl aged 10 to 17 with multiple sclerosis. The genes are TRBV4-1 and TRBJ2-6; perhaps D is TRBD1 or TRBD2 (5 bases each). CDR3 residues: CASSIARGSGANVLTF. CDR3 nucleotide sequence: TGCGCCAGCAGTATCGCGAGGGGCTCTGGGGCCAACGTCCTGACTTTC.